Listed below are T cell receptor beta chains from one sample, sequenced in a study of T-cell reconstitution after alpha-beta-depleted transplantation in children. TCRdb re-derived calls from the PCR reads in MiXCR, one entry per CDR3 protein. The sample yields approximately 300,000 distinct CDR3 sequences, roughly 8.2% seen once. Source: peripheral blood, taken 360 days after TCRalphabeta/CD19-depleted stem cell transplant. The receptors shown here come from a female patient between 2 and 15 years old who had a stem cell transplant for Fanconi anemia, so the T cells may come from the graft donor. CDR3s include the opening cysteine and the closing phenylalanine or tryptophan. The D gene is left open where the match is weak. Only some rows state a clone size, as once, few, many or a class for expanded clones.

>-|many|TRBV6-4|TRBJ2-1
CASSDGYDLDEQFF
TGTGCCAGCAGTGACGGGTACGATCTGGATGAGCAGTTCTTC
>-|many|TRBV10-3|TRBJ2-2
CAISELAGELFF
TGTGCCATCAGTGAACTTGCCGGGGAGCTGTTTTTT
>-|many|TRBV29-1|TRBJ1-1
CSVDFVGGGNTEAFF
TGCAGCGTTGACTTCGTTGGGGGTGGGAACACTGAAGCTTTCTTT
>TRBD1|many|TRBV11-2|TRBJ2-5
CASSSNVVGTGGRETQYF
TGTGCCAGCAGCTCAAACGTCGTGGGCACAGGGGGCAGGGAGACCCAGTACTTC
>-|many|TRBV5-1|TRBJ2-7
CASSLLAPGLGVSYEQYF
TGCGCCAGCAGCTTACTAGCCCCTGGTCTGGGAGTGTCCTACGAGCAGTACTTC
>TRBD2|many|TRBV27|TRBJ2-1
CASSLTLAGEVSGEQFF
TGTGCCAGCAGTCTCACCTTAGCGGGAGAGGTTTCTGGTGAGCAGTTCTTC
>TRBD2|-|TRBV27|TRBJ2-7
CASSLFAIEGLSGNFYEQYF
TGTGCCAGCAGTTTATTTGCCATAGAGGGTCTTAGCGGGAACTTCTACGAGCAGTACTTC
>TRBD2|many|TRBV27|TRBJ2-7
CASSRLAGTPRRYEQYF
TGTGCCAGCAGTCGACTAGCGGGGACTCCCCGGAGGTACGAGCAGTACTTC
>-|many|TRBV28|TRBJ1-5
CASRRTHSNQPQHF
TGTGCCAGCAGGCGGACACATAGCAATCAGCCCCAGCATTTT
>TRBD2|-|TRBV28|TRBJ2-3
CASSLFVGGADTQYF
TGTGCCAGCAGTTTATTCGTCGGGGGGGCAGATACGCAGTATTTT
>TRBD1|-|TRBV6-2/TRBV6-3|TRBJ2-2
CASSDRDRDPTGELFF
TGTGCCAGCAGTGACAGAGACAGGGACCCCACCGGGGAGCTGTTTTTT
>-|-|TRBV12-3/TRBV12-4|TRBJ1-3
CASSFVLGDSSGNTIYF
TGTGCCAGCAGTTTTGTTCTAGGGGACTCCTCTGGAAACACCATATATTTT
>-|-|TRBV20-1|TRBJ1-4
CRPSKLFF
TGCCGACCCTCGAAACTGTTTTTT
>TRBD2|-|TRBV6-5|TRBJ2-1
CASSRGGRYNEQFF
TGTGCCAGCAGTCGGGGGGGGCGGTACAATGAGCAGTTCTTC
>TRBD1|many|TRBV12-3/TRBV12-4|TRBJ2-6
CASSFGDRGSGANVLTF
TGTGCCAGCAGTTTTGGGGACAGGGGCTCTGGGGCCAACGTCCTGACTTTC
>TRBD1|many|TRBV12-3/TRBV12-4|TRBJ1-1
CASSWDRDTEAFF
TGTGCCAGCAGTTGGGACAGGGACACTGAAGCTTTCTTT
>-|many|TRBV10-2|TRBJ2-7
CASSAYLTRSYEQYF
TGCGCCAGCAGTGCCTATTTGACCAGATCCTACGAGCAGTACTTC
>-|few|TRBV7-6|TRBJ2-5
CASSLDAATAQYF
TGTGCCAGCAGCTTAGACGCCGCTACGGCCCAGTACTTC
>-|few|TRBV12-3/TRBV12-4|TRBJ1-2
CASSLQEGSYGYTF
TGTGCCAGCAGTTTGCAGGAGGGTAGCTATGGCTACACCTTC
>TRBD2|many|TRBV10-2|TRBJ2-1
CASLGLAGNNEQFF
TGCGCCAGCTTAGGACTAGCGGGGAACAATGAGCAGTTCTTC
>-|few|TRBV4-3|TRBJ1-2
CASSQVLQNYGYTF
TGCGCCAGCAGCCAAGTCCTCCAGAACTATGGCTACACCTTC
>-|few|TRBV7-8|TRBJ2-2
CASSFGRNTGELFF
TGTGCCAGCAGCTTCGGTAGGAACACCGGGGAGCTGTTTTTT
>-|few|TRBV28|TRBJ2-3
CASSLGVVGTDTQYF
TGTGCCAGCAGTCTCGGGGTCGTGGGCACAGATACGCAGTATTTT
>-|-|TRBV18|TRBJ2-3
CASALTDTQYF
TGTGCCAGCGCCCTCACAGATACGCAGTATTTT
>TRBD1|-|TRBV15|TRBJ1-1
CATSRDRQGTSEAFF
TGTGCCACCAGCAGAGATCGACAGGGAACGTCTGAAGCTTTCTTT
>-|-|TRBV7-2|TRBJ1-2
CASSSLGRNYGYTF
TGTGCCAGCAGCTCGTTGGGACGGAACTATGGCTACACCTTC
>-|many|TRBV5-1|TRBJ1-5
CASSLEGFGPQHF
TGCGCCAGCAGCTTAGAGGGTTTTGGGCCCCAGCATTTT
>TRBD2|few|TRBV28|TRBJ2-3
CAGRGLAGDRTDTQYF
TGTGCCGGACGGGGACTAGCGGGGGACCGCACAGATACGCAGTATTTT
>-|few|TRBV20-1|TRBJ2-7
CSARAGAGEQYF
TGCAGTGCTAGGGCAGGGGCGGGTGAGCAGTACTTC
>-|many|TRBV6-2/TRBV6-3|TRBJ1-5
CASSPRVARVQRPQHF
TGTGCCAGCAGTCCCCGGGTAGCGCGCGTCCAGAGGCCCCAGCATTTT
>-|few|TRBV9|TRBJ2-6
CASSVVGSHSGANVLTF
TGTGCCAGCAGCGTAGTAGGCAGTCACTCTGGGGCCAACGTCCTGACTTTC
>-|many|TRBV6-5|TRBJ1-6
CASSYREGNSPLHF
TGTGCCAGCAGTTACAGGGAGGGTAATTCACCCCTCCACTTT
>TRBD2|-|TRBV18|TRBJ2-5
CASSPPTAGGGETQYF
TGTGCCAGCTCACCACCTACTGCCGGGGGAGGGGAGACCCAGTACTTC
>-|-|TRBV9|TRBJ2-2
CASSVVGPGELFF
TGTGCCAGCAGCGTAGTAGGCCCCGGGGAGCTGTTTTTT
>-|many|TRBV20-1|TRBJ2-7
CSARDLLGPIYEQYF
TGCAGTGCTAGAGATCTTCTCGGACCAATCTACGAGCAGTACTTC
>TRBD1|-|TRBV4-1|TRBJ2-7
CASSQDSGGHFYEQYF
TGCGCCAGCAGCCAAGATTCAGGGGGACACTTCTACGAGCAGTACTTC
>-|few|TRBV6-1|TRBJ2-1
CASSVADSYEQFF
TGTGCCAGCAGTGTCGCCGACTCGTATGAGCAGTTCTTC
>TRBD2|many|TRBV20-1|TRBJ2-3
CSASRRLAGGTDTQYF
TGCAGTGCTAGCCGCCGTCTAGCGGGGGGAACAGATACGCAGTATTTT
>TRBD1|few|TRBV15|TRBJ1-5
CATSRDPGGKEPQHF
TGTGCCACCAGCAGAGATCCAGGGGGGAAGGAGCCCCAGCATTTT
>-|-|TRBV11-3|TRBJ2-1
CASSLEGRRPYNEQFF
TGTGCCAGCAGCTTAGAGGGACGTAGGCCCTACAATGAGCAGTTCTTC
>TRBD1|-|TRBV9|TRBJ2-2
CASSVWAGGVAGELFF
TGTGCCAGCAGCGTATGGGCAGGGGGCGTAGCCGGGGAGCTGTTTTTT
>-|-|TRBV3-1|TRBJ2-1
CASSQDLRGRTYNEQFF
TGTGCCAGCAGCCAAGATTTGCGGGGGCGAACCTACAATGAGCAGTTCTTC
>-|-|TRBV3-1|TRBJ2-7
CASSQGAVRNYEQYF
TGTGCCAGCAGCCAAGGGGCGGTACGAAACTACGAGCAGTACTTC
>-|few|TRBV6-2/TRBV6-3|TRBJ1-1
CASRLEQVYSPGRLSNTEAFF
TGTGCCAGCAGACTCGAACAAGTTTACAGTCCTGGCAGGCTGTCGAACACTGAAGCTTTCTTT
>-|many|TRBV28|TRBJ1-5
CASSLWGGRQPQHF
TGTGCCAGCAGTTTATGGGGGGGGAGACAGCCCCAGCATTTT
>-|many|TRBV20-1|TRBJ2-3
CSASVGDTQYF
TGCAGTGCTAGTGTGGGGGATACGCAGTATTTT
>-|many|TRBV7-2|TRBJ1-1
CASSLVQGITEAFF
TGTGCCAGCAGCTTAGTTCAGGGAATCACTGAAGCTTTCTTT
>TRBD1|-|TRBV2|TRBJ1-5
CSSSTDNRGTGADNQPQHF
TGTTCCAGCAGTACAGACAACAGGGGAACAGGGGCAGACAATCAGCCCCAGCATTTT
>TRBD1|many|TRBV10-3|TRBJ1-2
CAISEHGTGHANYGYTF
TGTGCCATCAGTGAGCATGGGACAGGGCACGCTAACTATGGCTACACCTTC
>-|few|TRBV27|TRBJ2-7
CASSLLGAHYEQYF
TGTGCCAGCAGTTTGCTGGGGGCGCATTACGAGCAGTACTTC
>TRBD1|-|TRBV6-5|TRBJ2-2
CASSSRQGGGELFF
TGTGCCAGCAGTTCCCGACAGGGGGGCGGGGAGCTGTTTTTT
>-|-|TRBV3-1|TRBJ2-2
CASSQVPGSNTGELFF
TGTGCCAGCAGCCAAGTTCCGGGGTCTAACACCGGGGAGCTGTTTTTT
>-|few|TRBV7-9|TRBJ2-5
CASSLAGAGSGPQYF
TGTGCCAGCAGCTTAGCTGGCGCCGGTTCAGGGCCCCAGTACTTC
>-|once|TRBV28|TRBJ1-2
CASSHRQYGYTF
TGTGCCAGCAGCCACCGACAGTATGGCTACACCTTC
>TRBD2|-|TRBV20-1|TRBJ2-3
CSALGRGATDTQYF
TGCAGTGCCCTGGGGCGGGGGGCCACAGATACGCAGTATTTT
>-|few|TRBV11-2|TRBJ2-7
CASSLEGRSYEQYF
TGTGCCAGCAGCTTGGAGGGTAGATCCTACGAGCAGTACTTC
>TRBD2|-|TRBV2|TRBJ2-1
CASSDLAGGPRYNEQFF
TGTGCCAGCAGTGACCTAGCGGGGGGGCCCCGGTACAATGAGCAGTTCTTC
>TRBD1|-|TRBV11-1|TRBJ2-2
CASSLVEGQDTWFATGELFF
TGTGCCAGCAGCTTAGTTGAGGGACAGGATACCTGGTTCGCCACCGGGGAGCTGTTTTTT